These T cell receptor beta chains were read from a single sample in a study of blood T cell repertoires in COVID-19. Clones were sequenced by immunoSEQ multiplex PCR, and TCRdb holds only the in-frame ones, with some missing. The table shows over 100,000 clones, with around 86% occurring only once. Sequencing was done on a sample of peripheral blood. The receptor set was obtained from a man at least 80 years old with acute or convalescent COVID-19. The conserved cysteine and the conserved F or W are not part of the CDR3 here.

V gene,CDR3 length,CDR3 protein
TRBV20-1,11,SASTTTTGELF
TRBV5-6,11,ASSDGRNQPQH
TRBV11-2,13,ASSMTSGGRGEQY
TRBV5-1,14,ASSLGHGQGTDTQY
TRBV18,12,ASSPISLLREQY
TRBV19,12,ASSMDRAVNTIY
TRBV6-1,13,ASSESLMSNQPQH
TRBV4-1,15,ASSQDRRLAVHDTQY
TRBV7-3,11,ASSLLGGDTQY
TRBV6-6,11,ASSYSRTGELF
TRBV7-8,12,ASSTNQAQPGYT
TRBV6-2/TRBV6-3,16,ASSYGTAGQFPIYGYT
TRBV7-2,11,ASSPRQGFPQE
TRBV3-1/TRBV3-2,12,ASSQRGGDEKLF
TRBV7-2,14,ASSLMARDRGSTLH
TRBV6-5,14,ASSYSMGAEANVLT
TRBV4-1,14,ASSQETRQGWHEQF
TRBV6-2/TRBV6-3,10,ASSQGTYEQY
TRBV5-5,15,ASSLGLTSGEQETQY
TRBV18,14,ASQVVSGASYNEQF
TRBV24-1,16,ATSERQGSHYSNQPQH
TRBV7-9,13,ASSPGGPTNEKLF
TRBV18,14,ASSPRTGVAPEKLF
TRBV28,14,ASSMRINTTNEKLF
TRBV7-9,10,ASSLSDFKQY
TRBV30,11,AWGANSGNEQF
TRBV28,14,ASSSRQGVYQETQY